A selection of T cell receptor beta chains follows, all from one sample in a study of cytomegalovirus exposure and HLA in healthy donors. Sequenced by immunoSEQ multiplex PCR; TCRdb stores in-frame clones only, minus some. This sample yields more than 200,000 clones, of which 60% to 80% are seen a single time; 1.5% to 2% belongs to the top ten. The material sequenced was PBMCs. These receptors all stem from a man aged 18-30 years in good health and CMV-seronegative. Both conserved end residues are part of each CDR3. D genes are given only for firm matches. Clone size is shown for a subset of rows, as once, few, many or a class of expanded clone.

>.|11|TRBJ2-7|TRBD1|TRBV20-1
TGCAGTGCGACAGGGCTGGACGAGCAGTACTTC
CSATGLDEQYF
>.|14|TRBJ2-1|.|TRBV7-2
TGTGCCAGCAGCTTACGCTCTCTACCCAATGAGCAGTTCTTC
CASSLRSLPNEQFF
>.|13|TRBJ2-7|.|TRBV5-5
TGTGCCAGCAGCTTGTTACGGGACTACGAGCAGTACTTC
CASSLLRDYEQYF
>.|15|TRBJ2-7|TRBD2|TRBV30
TGTGCCTGGAGTGCTGCGACTAGCGGCCGCGGCGAGCAGTACTTC
CAWSAATSGRGEQYF
>.|14|TRBJ2-1|TRBD1|TRBV5-1
TGCGCCAGCAGCTTGGAGGGACAGGGGGCCGTGGTCTTCTTC
CASSLEGQGAVVFF
>.|12|TRBJ1-5|.|TRBV5-5
TGTGCCAGCGCCCAACGGGATCAGCCCCAGCATTTT
CASAQRDQPQHF
>.|14|TRBJ2-7|.|TRBV4-2
TGTGCCAGCAGCCAAGAGGTGGCAGGGCGGGAGCAGTACTTC
CASSQEVAGREQYF
>.|14|TRBJ1-4|.|TRBV19
TGTGCCAGTAGTATACGCAGGGTAGATGAAAAACTGTTTTTT
CASSIRRVDEKLFF
>.|15|TRBJ1-4|.|TRBV7-9
TGTGCCAGCAGCTTCTTAAGGGCGGGGGGCGAAAAACTGTTTTTT
CASSFLRAGGEKLFF
>.|15|TRBJ2-1|.|TRBV6-4
TGTGCCAGCAGCCACGGGGTACAGGGCTCCAATGAGCAGTTCTTC
CASSHGVQGSNEQFF
>.|17|TRBJ2-1|.|TRBV2
TGTGCCATTAGGTGGACAGGGGAAGCGGGGGGATACAATGAGCAGTTCTTC
CAIRWTGEAGGYNEQFF
>.|14|TRBJ1-2|.|TRBV19
TGTGCCAGTAGTATTATCGCAGGGTATTATGGCTACACCTTC
CASSIIAGYYGYTF
>.|16|TRBJ2-3|TRBD2|TRBV5-6
TGTGCCAGCAGCTCCCCCAGCGGGAGAAGTACAGATACGCAGTATTTT
CASSSPSGRSTDTQYF
>.|12|TRBJ2-7|.|TRBV29-1
TGCAGCGTTATACAGCCACCCTACGAGCAGTACTTC
CSVIQPPYEQYF
>few|15|TRBJ2-1|TRBD2|TRBV2
TGTGCCAGCAGTTTCAGCGGGGGGCGCTACAATGAGCAGTTCTTC
CASSFSGGRYNEQFF
>.|13|TRBJ1-1|.|TRBV28
TGTGCCAGCAGTCGCTGGCAGAACACTGAAGCTTTCTTT
CASSRWQNTEAFF
>.|16|TRBJ1-5|.|TRBV28
TGTGCCAGCAGTTTATCCCTCAACAGGGAATACCAGCCCCAGCATTTT
CASSLSLNREYQPQHF
>few|19|TRBJ2-3|TRBD2|TRBV11-3
TGTGCCAGCAGCTTAGAGGGCTATGGGCGGGGGGAGCATACAGATACGCAGTATTTT
CASSLEGYGRGEHTDTQYF
>.|18|TRBJ2-7|TRBD2|TRBV19
TGTGCCAGTAGTGACCAAGCGGGAGGGCCGATAGAAAACTACGAGCAGTACTTC
CASSDQAGGPIENYEQYF
>.|16|TRBJ2-3|TRBD2|TRBV7-9
TGTGCCAGCAGCTTAGAGACGGCGGGAGTGACAGATACGCAGTATTTT
CASSLETAGVTDTQYF
>.|12|TRBJ2-3|.|TRBV19
TGTGCCAGTAGTGAGGGGGAAGATACGCAGTATTTT
CASSEGEDTQYF
>.|17|TRBJ1-1|TRBD1|TRBV7-9
TGTGCCAGCAGCTTAGTAGGGGCAGGGGGTATGAACACTGAAGCTTTCTTT
CASSLVGAGGMNTEAFF
>.|16|TRBJ1-1|TRBD1|TRBV4-2
TGTGCCAGCAGTCGCTTTGCGGACAGGGGATTCACTGAAGCTTTCTTT
CASSRFADRGFTEAFF
>.|17|TRBJ1-2|TRBD1|TRBV7-9
TGTGCCAGCAGCCATCCGGGACAGGCCCTGGGTATCTATGGCTACACCTTC
CASSHPGQALGIYGYTF
>.|13|TRBJ1-2|TRBD1|TRBV29-1
TGCAGCGTTGAAGATAACAGGGGATATGGCTACACCTTC
CSVEDNRGYGYTF
>.|18|TRBJ2-7|TRBD1|TRBV30
TGTGCCTGGAGTGTAAGATGGGAAGGACAGGACGCCTCCTACGAGCAGTACTTC
CAWSVRWEGQDASYEQYF
>.|17|TRBJ2-2|TRBD1|TRBV19
TGTGCCAGTAGTATAGATCTCAGGGACAGGGGAACCGGGGAGCTGTTTTTT
CASSIDLRDRGTGELFF
>.|15|TRBJ1-1|TRBD1|TRBV7-9
TGTGCCAGCAGCGCGGGACAGGGGGCGAGCACTGAAGCTTTCTTT
CASSAGQGASTEAFF
>.|14|TRBJ1-5|.|TRBV19
TGTGCCAGTAGTAGGTACAGGGTTAGTCAGCCCCAGCATTTT
CASSRYRVSQPQHF
>few|12|TRBJ1-2|.|TRBV5-6
TGTGCCAGCAGCTTAGTCGGGAGCGGCTACACCTTC
CASSLVGSGYTF